This is a list of T cell receptor beta chains from one sample in a study of shared clonotypes between healthy human individuals. Sequencing used immunoSEQ multiplex PCR; TCRdb keeps in-frame clones, though not all of them. The table has 800,000 or so clones, 90% to 98% seen once. The sequenced sample was naive CD8+ T cells sorted from blood. These receptor sequences come from a man between 25 and 39 years old in good health. Both conserved end residues are part of each CDR3. A D gene is named only where the DNA matches it firmly. Size values are once, few and many counts, or a class for expanded clones, and some rows have none.

j_call | d_call | clone_size | v_call | cdr3_aa | cdr3_nt
TRBJ2-5 | TRBD1 | once | TRBV29-1 | CSVDDPWDSQETQYF | TGCAGCGTTGATGACCCCTGGGACAGCCAAGAGACCCAGTACTTC
TRBJ2-1 | NA | once | TRBV27 | CASSDPGPYNEQFF | TGTGCCAGCAGTGACCCGGGACCCTACAATGAGCAGTTCTTC
TRBJ2-3 | NA | NA | TRBV7-6 | CASSFYSGVSTDTQYF | TGTGCCAGCAGCTTCTACTCTGGGGTTAGCACAGATACGCAGTATTTT
TRBJ1-1 | NA | NA | TRBV19 | CATSPSSMNTEAFF | TGTGCCACCTCCCCATCTTCGATGAACACTGAAGCTTTCTTT
TRBJ2-7 | TRBD1 | NA | TRBV11-3 | CASSLGDRPYEQYF | TGTGCCAGCAGCTTAGGGGACAGGCCCTACGAGCAGTACTTC
TRBJ2-7 | TRBD2 | NA | TRBV11-2 | CASSLVAGNSYEQYF | TGTGCCAGCAGCTTAGTAGCGGGAAACTCCTACGAGCAGTACTTC
TRBJ1-5 | NA | NA | TRBV7-9 | CASSLWWQPQHF | TGTGCCAGCAGCTTATGGTGGCAGCCCCAGCATTTT
TRBJ2-7 | NA | NA | TRBV27 | CASSLSSGSGAPYEQYF | TGTGCCAGCAGTTTATCGAGCGGTAGCGGAGCGCCTTACGAGCAGTACTTC
TRBJ1-2 | NA | NA | TRBV13 | CASSYLNYGYTF | TGTGCCAGCAGCTACCTAAACTATGGCTACACCTTC
TRBJ2-2 | TRBD2 | NA | TRBV2 | CASSNSGRAYTGELFF | TGTGCCAGCAGCAATAGCGGGAGGGCCTACACCGGGGAGCTGTTTTTT
TRBJ2-1 | TRBD2 | NA | TRBV5-4 | CASSLDRDYSYNEQFF | TGTGCCAGCAGCTTAGACCGGGACTACTCCTACAATGAGCAGTTCTTC
TRBJ1-1 | NA | NA | TRBV4-1 | CASSQESGRYEAFF | TGCGCCAGCAGCCAAGAATCTGGGCGCTATGAAGCTTTCTTT
TRBJ1-5 | NA | once | TRBV27 | CASSPGVVGHNNQPQHF | TGTGCCAGCAGTCCAGGTGTTGTGGGTCATAACAATCAGCCCCAGCATTTT
TRBJ1-1 | NA | NA | TRBV18 | CASSRLTSANPEAFF | TGTGCCAGCTCACGCCTGACCTCGGCGAACCCTGAAGCTTTCTTT
TRBJ2-7 | TRBD2 | NA | TRBV5-1 | CASSLAGSGDSYEQYF | TGCGCCAGCAGCTTGGCCGGTAGCGGGGACTCCTACGAGCAGTACTTC
TRBJ2-1 | TRBD1 | NA | TRBV11-2 | CASSLGPEGADEQFF | TGTGCCAGCAGCTTAGGCCCCGAGGGGGCCGATGAGCAGTTCTTC
TRBJ2-3 | TRBD2 | NA | TRBV7-8 | CASSLFGPTSPPGDTQYF | TGTGCCAGCAGCTTATTTGGTCCGACTAGCCCTCCTGGAGATACGCAGTATTTT